This T cell receptor beta chain was documented in a study of cytomegalovirus exposure and HLA in healthy donors. V lost 0 bases, J lost 8 bases, and 4 bases stayed unmatched. The CDR3 sequence is 15 residues long. Per germline, CDR1 MGHRA and CDR2 YSYEKL. Assay: immunoSEQ multiplex PCR; the TCRdb copy retains only in-frame clones and omits some. This sample has roughly 150,000 clones, with 89% found just once. This TCR was recovered from a man younger than 35 in good health and CMV-seropositive. This chain joins TRBV4-1 and TRBJ1-2, with 12 positions matching TRBD1. Sequencing was done on a sample of PBMCs. The CDR3 is CASSQEGQGAQGYTF. CDR3 sequence (DNA): TGCGCCAGCAGCCAAGAGGGACAGGGGGCTCAGGGCTACACCTTC.